This paragraph covers one T cell receptor beta chain sequence. This entry belongs to a study of shared clonotypes between healthy human individuals. Profiling relied on immunoSEQ multiplex PCR, and the TCRdb table lists in-frame clones only, not all of them. The table lists about 2 million clones, 85% to 95% of them singletons. V was pared by 4 bases and J by 2 bases, with 14 bases of the junction left unmatched. This CDR3 is 17 amino acids long. Germline V CDR1 and CDR2: GTSNPN, SVGIG (reference sequence). The source material was naive CD4+ T cells sorted from blood. Subset here: CD45RA+ positively selected. This clonotype originated in a man younger than 35 in good health. The V call is TRBV30, the J call TRBJ2-1; TRBD2 matches at 7 bases. CDR3 DNA: TGTGCCTGGACCTTCCGAGGGTGGGGGGGACCCTACAATGAGCAGTTCTTC. Translated: CAWTFRGWGGPYNEQFF.